This T cell receptor beta chain was recorded in a study of T-cell reconstitution after alpha-beta-depleted transplantation in children. This CDR3 is 14 amino acids long. The ends were cut back, 2 bases at V and 4 bases at J, with 8 bases in the middle. Germline CDR1 is SNHLY and CDR2 is FYNNEI. This clonotype was seen many times. Molecular barcoding with unique molecular identifiers was used for the TCRbeta library. TCRdb itself ran the PCR reads through MiXCR, one entry per CDR3 protein. The data show 250,000 to 300,000 distinct CDR3 sequences, with approximately 9.6% seen just once and roughly a tenth held by the top ten.

The rearrangement uses TRBV2 and TRBJ2-2; no clear D gene. This specimen was PBMCs from the stem cell graft donor, taken from the stem cell graft. The TCR sequence derives from a human donor who donated a stem cell graft to a child with SCID. CDR3: CASSELPGTGELFF. In DNA, the CDR3 is TGTGCCAGCAGTGAACTGCCGGGCACCGGGGAGCTGTTTTTT.